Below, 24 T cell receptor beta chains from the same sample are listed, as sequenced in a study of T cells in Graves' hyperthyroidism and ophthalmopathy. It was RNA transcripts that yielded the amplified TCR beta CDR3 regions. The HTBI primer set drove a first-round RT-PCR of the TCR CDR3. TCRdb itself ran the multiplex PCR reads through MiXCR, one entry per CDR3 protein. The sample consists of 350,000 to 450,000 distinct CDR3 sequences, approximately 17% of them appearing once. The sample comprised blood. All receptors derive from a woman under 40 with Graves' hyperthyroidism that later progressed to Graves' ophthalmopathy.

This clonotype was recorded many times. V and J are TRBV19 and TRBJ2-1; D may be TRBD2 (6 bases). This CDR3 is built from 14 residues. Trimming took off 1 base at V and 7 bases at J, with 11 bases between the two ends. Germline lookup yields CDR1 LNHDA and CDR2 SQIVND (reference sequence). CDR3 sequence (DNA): TGTGCCAGTAGTATAGCGGGAGACGTGAATGAGCAGTTCTTC. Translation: CASSIAGDVNEQFF.

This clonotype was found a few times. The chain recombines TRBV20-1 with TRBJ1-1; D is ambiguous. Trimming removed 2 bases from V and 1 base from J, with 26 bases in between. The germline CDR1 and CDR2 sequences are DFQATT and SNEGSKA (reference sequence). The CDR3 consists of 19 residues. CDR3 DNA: TGCAGTGCTAGAACGCCAGCCTCAGGTATTTGGTATGGGAACACTGAAGCTTTCTTT. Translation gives CSARTPASGIWYGNTEAFF.

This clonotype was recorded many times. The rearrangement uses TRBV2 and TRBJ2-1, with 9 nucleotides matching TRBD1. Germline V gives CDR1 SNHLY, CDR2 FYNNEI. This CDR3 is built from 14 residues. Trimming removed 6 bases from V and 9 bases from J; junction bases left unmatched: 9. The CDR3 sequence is CASRPGQGMFEQFF. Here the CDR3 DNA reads TGTGCCAGCAGACCGGGACAGGGAATGTTTGAGCAGTTCTTC.

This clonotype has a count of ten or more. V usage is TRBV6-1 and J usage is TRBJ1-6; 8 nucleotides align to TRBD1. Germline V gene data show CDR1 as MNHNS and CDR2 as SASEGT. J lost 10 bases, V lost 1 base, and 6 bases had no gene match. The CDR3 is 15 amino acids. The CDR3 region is CASSEVPGGGSPLHF. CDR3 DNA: TGTGCCAGCAGTGAAGTTCCAGGGGGCGGATCACCCCTCCACTTT.

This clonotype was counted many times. In DNA form, the CDR3 reads TGTGCCAGCAGTCCCCCCGGGACAGGGAACTATGGCTACACCTTC. Encoded protein: CASSPPGTGNYGYTF. The rearrangement uses TRBV28 and TRBJ1-2; 9 bases map to TRBD1. This CDR3 is 15 amino acids long. The ends lost 5 bases at V and 2 bases at J; junction bases unmatched: 6. Germline-derived CDR1 and CDR2 are MDHEN and SYDVKM.

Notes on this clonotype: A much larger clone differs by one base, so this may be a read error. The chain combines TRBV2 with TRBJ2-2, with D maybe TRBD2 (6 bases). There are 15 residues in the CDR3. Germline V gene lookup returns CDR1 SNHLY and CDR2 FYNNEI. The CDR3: CASSVGHDNTGGLFF. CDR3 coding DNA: TGTGCCAGCAGTGTAGGACACGATAACACCGGGGGGCTGTTTTTT.

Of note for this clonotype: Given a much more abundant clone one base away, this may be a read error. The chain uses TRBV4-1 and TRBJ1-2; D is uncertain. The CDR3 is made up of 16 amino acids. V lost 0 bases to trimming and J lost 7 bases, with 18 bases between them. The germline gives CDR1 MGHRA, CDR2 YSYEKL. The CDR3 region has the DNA TGCGCCAGCAGCCAAGACCTGAGAGGAATGCGGTGTGGCTACACCTTC. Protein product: CASSQDLRGMRCGYTF.

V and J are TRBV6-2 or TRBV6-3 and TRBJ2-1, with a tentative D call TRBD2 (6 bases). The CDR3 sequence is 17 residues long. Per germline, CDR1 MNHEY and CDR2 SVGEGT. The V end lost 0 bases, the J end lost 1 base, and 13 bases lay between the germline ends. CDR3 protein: CASSYSMWGESYNEQFF. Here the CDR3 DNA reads TGTGCCAGCAGTTACTCTATGTGGGGGGAGTCCTACAATGAGCAGTTCTTC.

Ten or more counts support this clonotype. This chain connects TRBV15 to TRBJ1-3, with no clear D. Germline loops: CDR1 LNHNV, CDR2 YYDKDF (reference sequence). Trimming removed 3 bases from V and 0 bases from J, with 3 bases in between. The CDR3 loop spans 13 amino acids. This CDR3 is CATSSNSGNTIYF. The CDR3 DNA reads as TGTGCCACCAGCAGTAACTCTGGAAACACCATATATTTT.

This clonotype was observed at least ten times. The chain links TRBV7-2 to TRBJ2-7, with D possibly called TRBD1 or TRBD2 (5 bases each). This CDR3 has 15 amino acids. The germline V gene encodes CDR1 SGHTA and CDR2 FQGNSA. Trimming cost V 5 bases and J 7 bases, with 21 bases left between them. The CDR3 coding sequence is TGTGCCAGCAGCCGCCCGGGGCTTTTGCCACGGGAGCAGTACTTC. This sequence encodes CASSRPGLLPREQYF.

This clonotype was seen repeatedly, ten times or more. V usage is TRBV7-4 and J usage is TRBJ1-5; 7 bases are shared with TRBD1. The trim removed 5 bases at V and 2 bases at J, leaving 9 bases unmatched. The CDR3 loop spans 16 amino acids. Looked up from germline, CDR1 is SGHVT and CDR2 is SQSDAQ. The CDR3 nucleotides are TGTGCCAGCAGCCTCGCCCAACAGGGGCGCAATCAGCCCCAGCATTTT. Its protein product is CASSLAQQGRNQPQHF.

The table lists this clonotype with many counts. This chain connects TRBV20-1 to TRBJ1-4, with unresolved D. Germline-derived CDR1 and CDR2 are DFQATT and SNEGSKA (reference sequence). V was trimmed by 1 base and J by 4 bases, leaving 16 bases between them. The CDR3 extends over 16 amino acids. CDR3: CSARARTRAGNEKLFF. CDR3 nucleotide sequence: TGCAGTGCTAGAGCTCGGACTAGGGCCGGTAATGAAAAACTGTTTTTT.

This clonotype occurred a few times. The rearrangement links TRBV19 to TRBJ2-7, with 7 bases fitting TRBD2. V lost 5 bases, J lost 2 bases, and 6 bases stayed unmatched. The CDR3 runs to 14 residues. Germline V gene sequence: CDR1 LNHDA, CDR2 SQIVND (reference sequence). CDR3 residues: CASSAWEGTYEQYF. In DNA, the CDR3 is TGTGCCAGTAGTGCCTGGGAGGGGACCTACGAGCAGTACTTC.

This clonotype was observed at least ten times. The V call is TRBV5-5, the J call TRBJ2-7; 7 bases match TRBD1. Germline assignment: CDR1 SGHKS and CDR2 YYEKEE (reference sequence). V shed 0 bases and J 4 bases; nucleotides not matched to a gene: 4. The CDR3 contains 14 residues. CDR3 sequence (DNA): TGTGCCAGCAGCTTGGATAACAGGGGATACGAGCAGTACTTC. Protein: CASSLDNRGYEQYF.

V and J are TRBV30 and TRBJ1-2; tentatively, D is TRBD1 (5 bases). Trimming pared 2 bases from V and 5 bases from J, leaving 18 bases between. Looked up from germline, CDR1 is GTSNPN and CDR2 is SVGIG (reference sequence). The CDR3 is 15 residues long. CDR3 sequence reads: CAWSSPGTFNYGYTF. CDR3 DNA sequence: TGTGCCTGGAGTTCACCCGGGACGTTTAATTATGGCTACACCTTC. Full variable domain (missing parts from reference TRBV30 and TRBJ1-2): SQTIHQWPATLVQPVGSPLSLECTVEGTSNPNLYWYRQAAGRGLQLLFYSVGIGQISSEVPQNLSASRPQDRQFILSSKKLLLSDSGFYLCAWSSPGTFNYGYTFGSGTRLTVV.

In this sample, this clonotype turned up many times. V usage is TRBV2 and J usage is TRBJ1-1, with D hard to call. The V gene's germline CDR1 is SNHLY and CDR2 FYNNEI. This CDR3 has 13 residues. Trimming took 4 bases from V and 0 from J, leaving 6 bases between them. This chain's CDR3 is CASSVQVNTEAFF. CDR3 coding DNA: TGTGCCAGCAGTGTTCAAGTGAACACTGAAGCTTTCTTT.

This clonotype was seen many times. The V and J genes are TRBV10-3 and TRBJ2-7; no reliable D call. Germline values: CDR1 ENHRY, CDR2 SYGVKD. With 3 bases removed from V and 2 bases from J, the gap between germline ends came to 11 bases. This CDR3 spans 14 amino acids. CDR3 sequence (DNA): TGTGCCATCAGTGAAGTTCTCAGCCCCTACGAGCAGTACTTC. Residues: CAISEVLSPYEQYF.

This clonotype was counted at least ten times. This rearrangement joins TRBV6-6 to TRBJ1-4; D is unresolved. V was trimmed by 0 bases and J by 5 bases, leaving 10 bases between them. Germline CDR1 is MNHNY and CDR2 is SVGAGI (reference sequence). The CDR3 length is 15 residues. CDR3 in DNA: TGTGCCAGCAGTTACTCGATGGGCAGCAATGAAAAACTGTTTTTT. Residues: CASSYSMGSNEKLFF.

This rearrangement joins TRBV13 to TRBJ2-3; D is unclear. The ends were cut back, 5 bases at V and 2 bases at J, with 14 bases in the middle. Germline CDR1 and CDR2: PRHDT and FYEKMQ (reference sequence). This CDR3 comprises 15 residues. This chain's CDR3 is CASSSSGTTTDTQYF. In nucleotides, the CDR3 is TGTGCCAGCAGCAGCAGTGGAACCACCACAGATACGCAGTATTTT.

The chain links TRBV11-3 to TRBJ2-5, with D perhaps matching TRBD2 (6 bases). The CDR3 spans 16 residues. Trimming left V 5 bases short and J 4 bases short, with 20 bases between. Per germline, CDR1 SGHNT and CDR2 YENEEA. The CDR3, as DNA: TGTGCCAGCAGCCATCCGGACTACTTCCAAGGAGAGACCCAGTACTTC. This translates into CASSHPDYFQGETQYF.

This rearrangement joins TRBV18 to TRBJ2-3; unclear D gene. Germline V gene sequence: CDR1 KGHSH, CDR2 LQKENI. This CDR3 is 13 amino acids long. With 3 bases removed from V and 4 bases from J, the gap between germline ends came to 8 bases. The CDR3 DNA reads TGTGCCAGCTCACCCCTTGCCCCAGATACGCAGTATTTT. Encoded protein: CASSPLAPDTQYF.

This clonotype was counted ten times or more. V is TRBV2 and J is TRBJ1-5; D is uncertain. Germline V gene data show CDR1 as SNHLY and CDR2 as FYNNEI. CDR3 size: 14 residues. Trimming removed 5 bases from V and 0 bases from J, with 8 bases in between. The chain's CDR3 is CASSSFNSNQPQHF. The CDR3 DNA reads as TGTGCCAGCAGTTCATTTAATAGCAATCAGCCCCAGCATTTT.

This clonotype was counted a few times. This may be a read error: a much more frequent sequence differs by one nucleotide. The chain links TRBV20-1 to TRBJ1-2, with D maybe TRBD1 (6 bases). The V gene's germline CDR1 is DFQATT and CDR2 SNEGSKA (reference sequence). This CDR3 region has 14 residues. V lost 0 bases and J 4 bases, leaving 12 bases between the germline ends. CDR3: CSAREHGGGYGYTF. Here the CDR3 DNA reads TGCAGTGCTAGAGAGCATGGGGGCGGCTATGGCTACACCTTC.

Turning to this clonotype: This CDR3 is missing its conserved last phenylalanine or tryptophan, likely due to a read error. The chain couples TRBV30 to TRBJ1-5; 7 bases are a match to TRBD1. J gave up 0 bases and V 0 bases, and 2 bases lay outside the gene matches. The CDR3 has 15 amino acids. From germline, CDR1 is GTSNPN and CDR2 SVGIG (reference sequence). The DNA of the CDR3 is TGTGCCTGGAGTGTGAGGGGGCATAGCAATCAGCCCCAGCATTAT. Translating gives CAWSVRGHSNQPQHY.